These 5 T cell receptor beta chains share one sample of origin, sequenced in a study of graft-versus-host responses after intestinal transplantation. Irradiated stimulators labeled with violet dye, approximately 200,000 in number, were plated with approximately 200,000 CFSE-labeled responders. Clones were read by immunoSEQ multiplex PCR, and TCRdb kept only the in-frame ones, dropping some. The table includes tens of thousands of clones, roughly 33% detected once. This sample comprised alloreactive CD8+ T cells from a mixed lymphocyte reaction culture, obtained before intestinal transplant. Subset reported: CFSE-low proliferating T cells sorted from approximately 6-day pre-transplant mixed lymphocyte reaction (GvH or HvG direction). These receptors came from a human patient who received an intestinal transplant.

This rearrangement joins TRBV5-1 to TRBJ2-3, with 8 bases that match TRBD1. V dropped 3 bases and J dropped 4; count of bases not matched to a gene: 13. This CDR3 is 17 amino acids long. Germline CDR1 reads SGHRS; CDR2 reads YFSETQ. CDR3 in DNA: TGCGCCAGCAGCTCGCGACAGGGGCCCCGCCTAGCAGATACGCAGTATTTT. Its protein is CASSSRQGPRLADTQYF.

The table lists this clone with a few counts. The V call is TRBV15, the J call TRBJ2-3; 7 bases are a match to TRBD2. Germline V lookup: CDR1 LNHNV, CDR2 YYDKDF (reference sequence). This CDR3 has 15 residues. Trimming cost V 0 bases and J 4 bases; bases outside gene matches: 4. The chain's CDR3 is CATSRDGLGPDTQYF. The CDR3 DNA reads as TGTGCCACCAGCAGAGACGGACTAGGCCCAGATACGCAGTATTTT. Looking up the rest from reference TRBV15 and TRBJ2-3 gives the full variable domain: DAMVIQNPRYQVTQFGKPVTLSCSQTLNHNVMYWYQQKSSQAPKLLFHYYDKDFNNEADTPDNFQSRRPNTSFCFLDIRSPGLGDTAMYLCATSRDGLGPDTQYFGPGTRLTVL.

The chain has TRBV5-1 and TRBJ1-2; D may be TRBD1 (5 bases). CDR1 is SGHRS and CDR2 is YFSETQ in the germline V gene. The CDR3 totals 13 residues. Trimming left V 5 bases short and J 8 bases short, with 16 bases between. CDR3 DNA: TGCGCCAGCAGGTCCGGAGGGGCTCGGGGCTACACCTTC. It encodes CASRSGGARGYTF.

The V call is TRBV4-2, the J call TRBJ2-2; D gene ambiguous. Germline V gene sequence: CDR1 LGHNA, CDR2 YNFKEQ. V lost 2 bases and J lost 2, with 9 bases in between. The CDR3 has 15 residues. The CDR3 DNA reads TGTGCCAGCAGCCAAAGTCTGCTAAACACCGGGGAGCTGTTTTTT. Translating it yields CASSQSLLNTGELFF.

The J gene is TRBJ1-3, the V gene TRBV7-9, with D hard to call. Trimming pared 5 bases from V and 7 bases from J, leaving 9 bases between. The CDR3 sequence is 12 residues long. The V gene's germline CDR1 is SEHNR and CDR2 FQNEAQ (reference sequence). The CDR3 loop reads CASSPGKNTIYF. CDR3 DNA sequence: TGTGCCAGCAGCCCGGGGAAGAACACCATATATTTT.